A single sample gave rise to the 18 T cell receptor beta chains below, sequenced in a study of neoadjuvant anti-PD-1 for oral cavity cancer (dated by TCRdb to 2020 to 2022). The library was made by the immunoSEQ multiplex PCR assay. TCRdb took this table from immuneACCESS and kept in-frame rearrangements with V and J called. Such tables lack part of the clones; where checked against another copy, unresolved V genes explain under half of the gap, and the rest is unexplained. The sample table holds about 14,000 clones, of which approximately 73% were seen once. The top ten constitute 2.4% of the sample. The sample's time point label, decoded: after neoadjuvant nivolumab, at surgical resection. The source material was PBMCs, sampled after nivolumab (anti-PD-1) treatment. These receptor sequences come from a person aged 35 to 85 with oral cavity squamous cell carcinoma.

The J gene is TRBJ1-3, the V gene TRBV7-9; D ambiguous. Germline CDR1 reads SEHNR; CDR2 reads FQNEAQ (reference sequence). The CDR3 consists of 16 residues. V dropped 5 bases and J dropped 2 bases, with 16 bases sitting between them. The CDR3 DNA reads as TGTGCCAGCAGCCACACTAATCCCCAGCCTGGAAACACCATATATTTT. This sequence encodes CASSHTNPQPGNTIYF.

This sequence joins TRBV6-5 and TRBJ2-3; tentatively, D is TRBD2 (6 bases). Trimming took 0 bases from V and 7 from J, leaving 14 bases between them. Germline V gene data show CDR1 as MNHEY and CDR2 as SVGAGI. This CDR3 contains 15 residues. CDR3 sequence reads: CASSYSYLARNTQYF. CDR3 nucleotide sequence: TGTGCCAGCAGTTACTCGTACCTAGCGAGGAATACGCAGTATTTT.

This clone has only a few counts. This chain links TRBV27 with TRBJ1-4, with D possibly matching TRBD1 (5 bases). Trimming shortened V by 2 bases and J by 1 base, and 17 bases separated the two germline ends. The CDR3 runs 18 residues. Germline assignment: CDR1 MNHEY and CDR2 SMNVEV (reference sequence). CDR3 in DNA: TGTGCCAGCAGTTTAAATCCTACTAGTGGGGGAACTAATGAAAAACTGTTTTTT. Its translation: CASSLNPTSGGTNEKLFF.

Regarding this clone: Compared with germline, one end of the junction differs, possibly owing to a read error. V usage is TRBV6-1 and J usage is TRBJ1-1; D is uncertain. The CDR3 sequence is 13 residues long. Germline V gene data show CDR1 as MNHNS and CDR2 as SASEGT. The CDR3 spells CASSETLGLRFSF. DNA of the CDR3: TGTGCCAGCAGTGAAACGTTGGGATTGCGGTTTTCCTTT.

This chain connects TRBV7-7 to TRBJ2-2; D gene ambiguous. Trimming shortened V by 1 base and J by 3 bases, and 9 bases separated the two germline ends. The CDR3 extends over 15 amino acids. In germline, CDR1 is SSHAT, CDR2 FNYEAQ (reference sequence). The CDR3 coding sequence is TGTGCCAGCAGCTTAGGGACCCCTTACACCGGGGAGCTGTTTTTT. It codes for CASSLGTPYTGELFF.

V usage is TRBV7-2 and J usage is TRBJ2-7, with D unresolved. CDR1 SGHTA and CDR2 FQGNSA come from the germline V gene. Deletions cut 2 bases from V and 4 bases from J, with 9 bases between. The CDR3 runs 13 residues. The CDR3 DNA follows: TGTGCCAGCAGCTTATACGCTTTATACGAGCAGTACTTC. Translating gives CASSLYALYEQYF.

V is TRBV2 and J is TRBJ2-2; D unclear. Germline CDR1 and CDR2: SNHLY and FYNNEI. This CDR3 contains 13 residues. Trimming cost V 4 bases and J 4 bases, with 7 bases left between them. The CDR3 DNA reads TGTGCCAGCAGTGGAACTTCCACCGGGGAGCTGTTTTTT. Its translation is CASSGTSTGELFF.

The rearrangement joins TRBV6-6 to TRBJ1-2, with a possible D match to TRBD1 (6 bases). Looked up from germline, CDR1 is MNHNY and CDR2 is SVGAGI (reference sequence). The V and J ends lost 7 bases and 0 bases respectively, with 12 bases between them. The CDR3 is made up of 14 amino acids. CDR3 residues: CASTKDRANYGYTF. Written as DNA, the CDR3 is TGTGCCAGCACCAAGGACAGAGCTAACTATGGCTACACCTTC.

The rearrangement uses TRBV11-2 and TRBJ2-1; no clear D. V lost 1 base to trimming and J lost 7 bases, with 8 bases between them. The CDR3 sequence is 13 residues long. Germline V gene data show CDR1 as SGHAT and CDR2 as FQNNGV. CDR3 protein: CASSLALSNEQFF. The CDR3 DNA is TGTGCCAGCAGCTTAGCTCTTTCGAATGAGCAGTTCTTC.

The chain links TRBV2 to TRBJ2-5; tentative D call: TRBD2 (5 bases). Between the trimmed V and J ends, which lost 4 bases and 4 bases, there was a span of 10 bases. Germline values: CDR1 SNHLY, CDR2 FYNNEI. The CDR3 covers 13 residues. For the CDR3, the DNA is TGTGCCAGCAGTGGCCTAGCCCCAGAGACCCAGTACTTC. As protein: CASSGLAPETQYF.

This clone has a handful of counts. The chain carries TRBV14 and TRBJ1-2; 7 nucleotides match TRBD1. With V trimmed by 2 bases and J by 4 bases, 10 bases remained unmatched. CDR3 size: 16 residues. In germline, CDR1 is SGHDN, CDR2 FVKESK. CDR3 region: CASSQLSTGAIYGYTF. The CDR3 bases are TGTGCCAGCAGCCAATTAAGTACAGGGGCGATCTATGGCTACACCTTC.

V gene TRBV4-2 combines with J gene TRBJ1-4, with 9 bases identical to TRBD1. This CDR3 contains 14 residues. V gave up 4 bases and J gave up 8 bases; unmatched junction bases: 5. The V gene's germline CDR1 is LGHNA and CDR2 YNFKEQ. Here the CDR3 reads CASSRGQGSEKLFF. CDR3 nucleotide sequence: TGTGCCAGCAGCCGGGGACAGGGAAGCGAAAAACTGTTTTTT.

The rearrangement joins TRBV4-1 to TRBJ1-1, with 11 bases fitting TRBD1. The CDR3 loop spans 18 amino acids. Germline CDR1 is MGHRA and CDR2 is YSYEKL. With 3 bases clipped from V and 1 base from J, the junction kept 10 bases outside the gene matches. The CDR3 protein is CASSQLPGQGVENTEAFF. Here the CDR3 DNA reads TGCGCCAGCAGCCAGCTCCCGGGACAGGGGGTTGAGAACACTGAAGCTTTCTTT.

The CDR3: CASSLGGGQDNEQFF. The CDR3 DNA reads as TGTGCCAGCAGCTTAGGCGGGGGGCAAGACAATGAGCAGTTCTTC. The V call is TRBV11-3, the J call TRBJ2-1; the match to TRBD2 covers 8 bases. This CDR3 contains 15 residues. The V segment lost 1 base and the J segment 5 bases; nucleotides outside the gene matches: 4. Looked up from germline, CDR1 is SGHNT and CDR2 is YENEEA.

This clone has only a few counts. This rearrangement joins TRBV7-3 to TRBJ2-3; 8 bases line up with TRBD2. The CDR3 is 16 residues long. Per the germline V gene, CDR1 is SGHTA and CDR2 is FQGTGA. With 5 bases clipped from V and 2 bases from J, the junction kept 9 bases outside the gene matches. CDR3 sequence: CASSLISGASTDTQYF. In DNA form, the CDR3 reads TGTGCCAGCAGCCTGATTAGCGGGGCCTCCACAGATACGCAGTATTTT.

This chain joins TRBV2 and TRBJ2-1, with 7 positions matching TRBD2. Germline loops: CDR1 SNHLY, CDR2 FYNNEI. Unmatched junction bases numbered 14, after V lost 4 bases and J lost 8 bases. The CDR3 sequence is 16 residues long. DNA for the CDR3: TGTGCCAGCAGTGCCTATTGGGTTCACCGGGGGGATGAGCAGTTCTTC. Amino acid sequence: CASSAYWVHRGDEQFF.

The chain has TRBV30 and TRBJ1-4; D is possibly TRBD1 (5 bases). The germline CDR1 and CDR2 sequences are GTSNPN and SVGIG (reference sequence). The CDR3 is 14 amino acids. V was clipped by 8 bases and J by 7 bases, with 20 bases between them. In DNA, the CDR3 is TGTGCCCACCCCCTGGAAGGGACGGGTGAAAAACTGTTTTTT. Translation gives CAHPLEGTGEKLFF.

The chain employs TRBV30 and TRBJ1-5; D gene ambiguous. This CDR3 is 13 amino acids long. Germline loops: CDR1 GTSNPN, CDR2 SVGIG (reference sequence). With 1 base removed from V and 2 bases from J, the gap between germline ends came to 6 bases. The DNA of the CDR3 is TGTGCCTGGAGTGAGTTTGGCAATCAGCCCCAGCATTTT. It encodes CAWSEFGNQPQHF.